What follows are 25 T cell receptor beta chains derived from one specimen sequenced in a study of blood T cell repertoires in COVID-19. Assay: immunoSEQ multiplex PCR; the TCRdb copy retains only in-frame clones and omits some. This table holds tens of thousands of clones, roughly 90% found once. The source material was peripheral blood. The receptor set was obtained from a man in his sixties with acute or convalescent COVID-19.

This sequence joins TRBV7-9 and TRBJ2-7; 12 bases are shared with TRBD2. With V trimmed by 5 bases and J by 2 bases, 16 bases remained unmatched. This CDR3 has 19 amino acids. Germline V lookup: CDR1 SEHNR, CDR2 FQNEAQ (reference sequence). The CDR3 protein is CASSPPPTSLAGGPYEQYF. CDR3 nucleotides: TGTGCCAGCAGCCCTCCCCCGACATCACTAGCGGGAGGTCCCTACGAGCAGTACTTC.

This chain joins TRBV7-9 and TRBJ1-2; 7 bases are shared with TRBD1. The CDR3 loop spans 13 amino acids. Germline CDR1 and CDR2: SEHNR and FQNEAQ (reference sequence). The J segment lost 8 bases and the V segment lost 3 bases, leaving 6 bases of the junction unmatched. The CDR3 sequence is CASSFQGEQGYTF. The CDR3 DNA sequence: TGTGCCAGCAGCTTCCAGGGGGAACAAGGCTACACCTTC.

CDR3 residues: CASSQARLAGLDIQYF. In DNA, the CDR3 is TGCGCCAGCAGCCAAGCGCGACTAGCGGGGTTAGACATTCAGTACTTC. J is TRBJ2-4 and V is TRBV4-1; 11 positions agree with TRBD2. Germline CDR1 reads MGHRA; CDR2 reads YSYEKL. The CDR3 has 16 amino acids. V trimming: 1 base; J trimming: 8 bases; junction bases outside the gene matches: 7.

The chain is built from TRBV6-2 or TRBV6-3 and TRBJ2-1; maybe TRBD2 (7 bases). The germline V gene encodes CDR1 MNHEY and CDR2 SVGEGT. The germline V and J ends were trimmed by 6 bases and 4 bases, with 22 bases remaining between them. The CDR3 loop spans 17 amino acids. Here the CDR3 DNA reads TGTGCCAGCAGCCAACTCGGTGGCGGGGGCCCATACAATGAGCAGTTCTTC. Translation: CASSQLGGGGPYNEQFF.

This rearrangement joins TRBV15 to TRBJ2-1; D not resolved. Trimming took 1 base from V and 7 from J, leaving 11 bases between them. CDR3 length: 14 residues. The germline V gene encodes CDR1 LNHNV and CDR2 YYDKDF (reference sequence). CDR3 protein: CATSRALEGNEQFF. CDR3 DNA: TGTGCCACCAGCAGAGCCCTAGAAGGAAATGAGCAGTTCTTC.

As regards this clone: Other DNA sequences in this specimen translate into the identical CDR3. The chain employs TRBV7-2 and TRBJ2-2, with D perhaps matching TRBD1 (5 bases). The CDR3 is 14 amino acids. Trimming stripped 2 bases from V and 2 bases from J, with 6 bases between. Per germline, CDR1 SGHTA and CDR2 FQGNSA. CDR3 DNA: TGTGCCAGCAGCTTACAGGGAAACACCGGGGAGCTGTTTTTT. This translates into CASSLQGNTGELFF.

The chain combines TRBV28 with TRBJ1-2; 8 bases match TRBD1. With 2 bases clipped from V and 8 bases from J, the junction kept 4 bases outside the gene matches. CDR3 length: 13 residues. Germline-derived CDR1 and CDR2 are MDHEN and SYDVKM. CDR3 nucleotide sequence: TGTGCCAGCAGTTTAGGACAGGGCGGGGGCTACACCTTC. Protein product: CASSLGQGGGYTF.

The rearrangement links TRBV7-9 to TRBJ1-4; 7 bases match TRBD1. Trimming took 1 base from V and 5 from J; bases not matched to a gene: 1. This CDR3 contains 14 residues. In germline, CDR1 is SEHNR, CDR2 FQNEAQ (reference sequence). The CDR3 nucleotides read TGTGCCAGCAGCTTAGACAGGGGAAATGAAAAACTGTTTTTT. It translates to CASSLDRGNEKLFF.

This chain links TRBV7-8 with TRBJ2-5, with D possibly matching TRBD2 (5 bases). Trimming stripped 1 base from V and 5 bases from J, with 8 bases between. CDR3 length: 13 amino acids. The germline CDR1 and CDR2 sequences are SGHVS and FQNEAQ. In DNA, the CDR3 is TGTGCCAGCAGCTTAGGTAGCGTGGAGACCCAGTACTTC. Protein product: CASSLGSVETQYF.

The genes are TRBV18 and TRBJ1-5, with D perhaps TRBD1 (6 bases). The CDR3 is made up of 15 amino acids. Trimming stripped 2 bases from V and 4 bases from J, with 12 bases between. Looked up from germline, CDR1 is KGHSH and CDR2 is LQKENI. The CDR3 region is CASSPFAGDNQPQHF. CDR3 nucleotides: TGTGCCAGCTCACCATTTGCAGGGGATAATCAGCCCCAGCATTTT.

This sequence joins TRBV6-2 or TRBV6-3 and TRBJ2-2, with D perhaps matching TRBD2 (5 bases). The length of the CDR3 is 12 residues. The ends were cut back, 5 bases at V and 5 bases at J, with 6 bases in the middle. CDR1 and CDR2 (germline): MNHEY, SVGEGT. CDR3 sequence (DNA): TGTGCCAGCAGTCCGGGAACCGGGGAGCTGTTTTTT. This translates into CASSPGTGELFF.

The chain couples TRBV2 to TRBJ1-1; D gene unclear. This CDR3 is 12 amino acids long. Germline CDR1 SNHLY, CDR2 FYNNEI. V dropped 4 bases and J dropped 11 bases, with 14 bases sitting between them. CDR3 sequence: CASSGRERVAFF. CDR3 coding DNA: TGTGCCAGCAGTGGGAGAGAGAGGGTGGCTTTCTTT.

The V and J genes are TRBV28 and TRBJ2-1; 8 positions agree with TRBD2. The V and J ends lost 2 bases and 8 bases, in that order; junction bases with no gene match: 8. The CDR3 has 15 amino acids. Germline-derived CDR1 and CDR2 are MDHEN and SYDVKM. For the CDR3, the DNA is TGTGCCAGCAGTTTAGATAGCGGGAACCCCCATGAGCAGTTCTTC. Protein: CASSLDSGNPHEQFF.

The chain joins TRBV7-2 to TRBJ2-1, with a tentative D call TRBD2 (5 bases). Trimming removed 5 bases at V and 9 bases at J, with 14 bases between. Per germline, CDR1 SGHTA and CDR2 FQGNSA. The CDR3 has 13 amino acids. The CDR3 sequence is CASSRDRRGEQFF. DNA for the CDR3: TGTGCCAGCAGCCGGGATCGTAGAGGTGAGCAGTTCTTC.

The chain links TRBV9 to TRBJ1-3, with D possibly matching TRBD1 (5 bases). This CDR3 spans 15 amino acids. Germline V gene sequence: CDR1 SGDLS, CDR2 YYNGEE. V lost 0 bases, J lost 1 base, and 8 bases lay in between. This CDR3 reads CASSVVGGSGNTIYF. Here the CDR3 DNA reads TGTGCCAGCAGCGTAGTGGGGGGTTCTGGAAACACCATATATTTT.

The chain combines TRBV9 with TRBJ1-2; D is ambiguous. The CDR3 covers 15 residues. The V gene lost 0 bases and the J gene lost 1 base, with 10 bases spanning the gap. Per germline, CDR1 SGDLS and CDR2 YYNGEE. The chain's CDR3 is CASSVDSLSNYGYTF. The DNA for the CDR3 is TGTGCCAGCAGCGTAGACAGCCTAAGTAACTATGGCTACACCTTC. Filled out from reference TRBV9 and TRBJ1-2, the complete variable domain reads DSGVTQTPKHLITATGQRVTLRCSPRSGDLSVYWYQQSLDQGLQFLIQYYNGEERAKGNILERFSAQQFPDLHSELNLSSLELGDSALYFCASSVDSLSNYGYTFGSGTRLTVV.

CDR3 amino acids: CASSPLAGAINTGELFF. The CDR3 DNA is TGTGCCAGCAGCCCTCTAGCGGGGGCCATAAACACCGGGGAGCTGTTTTTT. The V gene is TRBV7-6, the J gene TRBJ2-2; 10 nucleotides line up with TRBD2. The V gene's germline CDR1 is SGHVS and CDR2 FNYEAQ. J lost 2 bases, V lost 5 bases, and 8 bases had no gene match. The CDR3 runs 17 residues.

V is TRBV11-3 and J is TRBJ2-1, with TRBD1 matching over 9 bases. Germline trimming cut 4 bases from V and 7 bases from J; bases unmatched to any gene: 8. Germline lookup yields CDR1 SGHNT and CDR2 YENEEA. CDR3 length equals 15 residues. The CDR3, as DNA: TGTGCCAGCAGCTCGGCCGGACAGGGGATGAATGAGCAGTTCTTC. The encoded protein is CASSSAGQGMNEQFF. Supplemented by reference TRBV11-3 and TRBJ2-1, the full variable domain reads EAGVVQSPRYKIIEKKQPVAFWCNPISGHNTLYWYLQNLGQGPELLIRYENEEAVDDSQLPKDRFSAERLKGVDSTLKIQPAELGDSAVYLCASSSAGQGMNEQFFGPGTRLTVL.

DNA of the CDR3: TGCGCCAGCAGCTACCAGAATTCACCCCTCCACTTT. Its translation: CASSYQNSPLHF. The chain links TRBV5-1 to TRBJ1-6, with D uncertain. Germline V gene sequence: CDR1 SGHRS, CDR2 YFSETQ. V lost 3 bases and J 7 bases, leaving 5 bases between the germline ends. The CDR3 runs to 12 residues.

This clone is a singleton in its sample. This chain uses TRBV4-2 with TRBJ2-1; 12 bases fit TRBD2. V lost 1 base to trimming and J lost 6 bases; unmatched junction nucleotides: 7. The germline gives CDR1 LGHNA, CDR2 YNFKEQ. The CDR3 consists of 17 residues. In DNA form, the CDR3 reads TGTGCCAGCAGCCAAGGGCTAGCGGGGGGGCACGGCAATGAGCAGTTCTTC. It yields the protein CASSQGLAGGHGNEQFF.

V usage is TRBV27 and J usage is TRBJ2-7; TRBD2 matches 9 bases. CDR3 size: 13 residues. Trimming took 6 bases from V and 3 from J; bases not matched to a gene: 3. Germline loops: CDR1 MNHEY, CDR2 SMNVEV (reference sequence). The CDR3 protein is CASRPSGNYEQYF. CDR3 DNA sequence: TGTGCCAGCAGGCCTAGCGGGAACTACGAGCAGTACTTC.

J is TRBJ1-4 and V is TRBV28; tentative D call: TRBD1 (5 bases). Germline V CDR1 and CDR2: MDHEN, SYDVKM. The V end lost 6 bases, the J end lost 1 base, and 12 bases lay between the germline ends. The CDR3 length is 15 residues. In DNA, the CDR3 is TGTGCCAGCAGCTCCCGGGGGGTAACTAATGAAAAACTGTTTTTT. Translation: CASSSRGVTNEKLFF.

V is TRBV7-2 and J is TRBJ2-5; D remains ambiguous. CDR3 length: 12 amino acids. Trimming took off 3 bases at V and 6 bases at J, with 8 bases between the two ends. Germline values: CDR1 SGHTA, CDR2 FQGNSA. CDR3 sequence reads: CASSFFDKTQYF. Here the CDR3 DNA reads TGTGCCAGCAGCTTCTTTGACAAGACCCAGTACTTC.

The DNA of the CDR3 is TGTGCCAGCAGCGCCGATCCAGACCCGAGGTCCTACGAGCAGTACTTC. Translation gives CASSADPDPRSYEQYF. J is TRBJ2-7 and V is TRBV9; D is unclear. The CDR3 extends over 16 amino acids. CDR1 and CDR2 (germline): SGDLS, YYNGEE. V lost 3 bases and J 1 base, leaving 17 bases between the germline ends. Complete variable domain (other parts from reference TRBV9 and TRBJ2-7): DSGVTQTPKHLITATGQRVTLRCSPRSGDLSVYWYQQSLDQGLQFLIQYYNGEERAKGNILERFSAQQFPDLHSELNLSSLELGDSALYFCASSADPDPRSYEQYFGPGTRLTVT.

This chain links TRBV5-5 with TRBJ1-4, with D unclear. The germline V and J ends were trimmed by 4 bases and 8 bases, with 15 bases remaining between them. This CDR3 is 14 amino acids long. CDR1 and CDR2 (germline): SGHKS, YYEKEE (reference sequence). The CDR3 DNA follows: TGTGCCAGCAGCCCCATGGCGCGGTTCGAAAAACTGTTTTTT. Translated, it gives CASSPMARFEKLFF.